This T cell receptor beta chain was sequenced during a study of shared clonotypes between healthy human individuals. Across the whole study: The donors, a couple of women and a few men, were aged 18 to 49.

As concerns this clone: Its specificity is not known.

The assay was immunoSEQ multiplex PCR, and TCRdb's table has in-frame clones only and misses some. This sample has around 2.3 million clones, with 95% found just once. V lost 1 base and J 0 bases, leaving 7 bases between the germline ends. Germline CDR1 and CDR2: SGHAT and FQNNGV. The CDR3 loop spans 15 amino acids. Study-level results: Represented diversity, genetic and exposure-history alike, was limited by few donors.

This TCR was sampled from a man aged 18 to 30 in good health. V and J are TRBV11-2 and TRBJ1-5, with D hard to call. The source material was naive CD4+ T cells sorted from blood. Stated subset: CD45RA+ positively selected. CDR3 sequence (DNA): TGTGCCAGCAGCTTAGGGGTAGGTAGCAATCAGCCCCAGCATTTT. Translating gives CASSLGVGSNQPQHF. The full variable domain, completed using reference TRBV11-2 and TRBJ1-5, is EAGVAQSPRYKIIEKRQSVAFWCNPISGHATLYWYQQILGQGPKLLIQFQNNGVVDDSQLPKDRFSAERLKGVDSTLKIQPAKLEDSAVYLCASSLGVGSNQPQHFGDGTRLSIL.